Presented here are 5 T cell receptor beta chains from one specimen sequenced in a study. TCRdb processed the 5' RACE reads anew with MiXCR; each CDR3 protein has one entry. The sample includes around 10,000 distinct CDR3 sequences, about 15% of them seen just once. The sorted Tregs were CD4+CD25+CD127-/low cells. Sequencing was carried out using Tregs sorted from blood. These receptors all stem from a female donor with breast cancer.

This clonotype has just one count. A much larger clone lies one base from this, so it may be a read error. The conserved closing phenylalanine or tryptophan is absent in this CDR3, likely reflecting a read error. This chain joins TRBV4-1 and TRBJ1-1; 7 nucleotides line up with TRBD1. With 0 bases clipped from V and 3 bases from J, the junction kept 10 bases outside the gene matches. Germline-derived CDR1 and CDR2 are MGHRA and YSYEKL. The CDR3 is 17 residues long. The CDR3, as DNA: TGCGCCAGCAGCCAAGATCCAGCGACAGGGATGGACACTGAAGCTTTCTTG. Its protein product is CASSQDPATGMDTEAFL.

The rearrangement joins TRBV4-1 to TRBJ2-4; no reliable D call. The V gene's germline CDR1 is MGHRA and CDR2 YSYEKL. V lost 2 bases and J 2 bases, leaving 13 bases between the germline ends. The CDR3 spans 16 residues. CDR3 coding DNA: TGCGCCAGCAGCCAACTGAACCGATTAACCAAAAACATTCAGTACTTC. Translated: CASSQLNRLTKNIQYF.

This clonotype occurred a few times. This may stem from a read error, because a much larger clone lies one nucleotide away. The chain couples TRBV24-1 to TRBJ1-5, with a weak D call TRBD1 (5 bases). The CDR3 runs 15 residues. V lost 3 bases to trimming and J lost 7 bases, with 15 bases between them. In germline, CDR1 is KGHDR, CDR2 SFDVKD. CDR3 in DNA: TGTGCCACCAGTGATGCGGGCAGGGCAGGACAGCCCCAGCATTTT. This gives the protein CATSDAGRAGQPQHF.

A few counts support this clonotype. The rearrangement uses TRBV5-1 and TRBJ1-4; 7 nucleotides line up with TRBD1. From germline, CDR1 is SGHRS and CDR2 YFSETQ. The CDR3 spans 14 residues. V dropped 4 bases and J dropped 8; count of bases not matched to a gene: 8. For the CDR3, the DNA is TGCGCCAGCAGCCAAGGACAGGCGGGAGAAAAACTGTTTTTT. Its protein is CASSQGQAGEKLFF.

This clonotype appeared many times. The CDR3 loop is CASGPGWVEDGYTF. For the CDR3, the DNA is TGCGCCAGCGGCCCGGGATGGGTTGAGGATGGCTACACCTTC. This rearrangement joins TRBV5-1 to TRBJ1-2; D gene unclear. Germline V CDR1 and CDR2: SGHRS, YFSETQ. Trimming took 7 bases from V and 6 from J, leaving 19 bases between them. The CDR3 extends over 14 amino acids.